These 17 T cell receptor beta chains came from one sample sequenced in a study of shared clonotypes between healthy human individuals. Clones were sequenced by immunoSEQ multiplex PCR, and TCRdb holds only the in-frame ones, with some missing. The data contain some 2,000,000 clones, approximately 94% of them singletons. CD45RO negativity and positive selection for CCR7 defined naive CD8 cells, a population that excluded terminally differentiated effector memory CD45RA+ cells. Sequenced material: naive CD8+ T cells sorted from blood. The receptors were sampled from a man aged 18 to 30 in good health.

The rearrangement joins TRBV7-6 to TRBJ1-1; no definite D call. Trimming left V 5 bases short and J 1 base short, with 5 bases between. Germline lookup yields CDR1 SGHVS and CDR2 FNYEAQ. The CDR3 has 12 residues. CDR3 sequence (DNA): TGTGCCAGCAGCCAAGGGAACACTGAAGCTTTCTTT. Translation: CASSQGNTEAFF.

J is TRBJ1-5 and V is TRBV27; 10 nucleotides agree with TRBD1. V was clipped by 2 bases and J by 10 bases; unmatched bases: 8. Germline CDR1 and CDR2: MNHEY and SMNVEV (reference sequence). CDR3 length: 15 amino acids. Here the CDR3 reads CASSLVTGGLSPQHF. DNA of the CDR3: TGTGCCAGCAGTTTAGTGACAGGGGGCCTATCCCCCCAGCATTTT.

This clone was seen a single time. The chain carries TRBV7-9 and TRBJ1-1, with 8 nucleotides matching TRBD1. The CDR3 is 17 residues long. The V and J ends lost 4 bases and 1 base, in that order; junction bases with no gene match: 11. Germline V CDR1 and CDR2: SEHNR, FQNEAQ (reference sequence). The CDR3 reads CASSSIKQGVRNTEAFF. In DNA form, the CDR3 reads TGTGCCAGCAGCTCGATAAAACAGGGGGTAAGGAACACTGAAGCTTTCTTT.

This rearrangement joins TRBV10-1 to TRBJ2-7; TRBD2 aligns across 8 bases. The CDR3 totals 14 residues. Germline V gene sequence: CDR1 WNHNN, CDR2 SYGVQD (reference sequence). Trimming took 2 bases from V and 5 from J; bases not matched to a gene: 5. The CDR3 coding sequence is TGCGCCAGCAGTGAGGGACTAGCCGTTGACGAGCAGTACTTC. Translated: CASSEGLAVDEQYF.

The chain carries TRBV7-2 and TRBJ1-1; D may be TRBD1 (6 bases). Germline loops: CDR1 SGHTA, CDR2 FQGNSA. This CDR3 region has 16 residues. V shed 3 bases and J shed 2 bases, with 16 bases lying between them. The DNA for the CDR3 is TGTGCCAGCAGCTTGGGTTACGGGGGCCCCAACACTGAAGCTTTCTTT. It translates to CASSLGYGGPNTEAFF.

The chain recombines TRBV6-1 with TRBJ2-3; 9 bases line up with TRBD1. The CDR3 totals 16 residues. Germline-derived CDR1 and CDR2 are MNHNS and SASEGT. With V trimmed by 4 bases and J by 0 bases, 5 bases remained unmatched. CDR3 residues: CASSGWTGDSTDTQYF. CDR3 in DNA: TGTGCCAGCAGTGGTTGGACAGGGGATAGCACAGATACGCAGTATTTT.

As DNA, the CDR3 is TGTGCCAGCACCGTAACCGGGGGCGCCAAAAACATTCAGTACTTC. Translating gives CASTVTGGAKNIQYF. This chain connects TRBV27 to TRBJ2-4; D may match TRBD1 or TRBD2 (6 bases each). The CDR3 runs 15 residues. Germline V lookup: CDR1 MNHEY, CDR2 SMNVEV (reference sequence). With 7 bases removed from V and 1 base from J, the gap between germline ends came to 14 bases.

The CDR3 DNA follows: TGTGCCAGCAGTGCAGGAGTTAGCGGCCCCTACGAGCAGTACTTC. Translation gives CASSAGVSGPYEQYF. This chain connects TRBV2 to TRBJ2-7; D might be TRBD2 (6 bases). Trimming pared 4 bases from V and 2 bases from J, leaving 15 bases between. CDR1 and CDR2 (germline): SNHLY, FYNNEI. There are 15 residues in the CDR3. Combining the CDR3 with reference TRBV2 and TRBJ2-7 gives the whole variable domain EPEVTQTPSHQVTQMGQEVILRCVPISNHLYFYWYRQILGQKVEFLVSFYNNEISEKSEIFDDQFSVERPDGSNFTLKIRSTKLEDSAMYFCASSAGVSGPYEQYFGPGTRLTVT.

This chain uses TRBV7-9 with TRBJ1-2, with D possibly being TRBD1 (5 bases). Germline lookup yields CDR1 SEHNR and CDR2 FQNEAQ (reference sequence). Trimming pared 1 base from V and 0 bases from J, leaving 9 bases between. The CDR3 is made up of 15 amino acids. CDR3 DNA: TGTGCCAGCAGCTTAGAGACAGAGCCTAACTATGGCTACACCTTC. Translated, it gives CASSLETEPNYGYTF. The entire variable domain, with the rest obtained from reference TRBV7-9 and TRBJ1-2, is as follows: DTGVSQNPRHKITKRGQNVTFRCDPISEHNRLYWYRQTLGQGPEFLTYFQNEAQLEKSRLLSDRFSAERPKGSFSTLEIQRTEQGDSAMYLCASSLETEPNYGYTFGSGTRLTVV.

This clone was seen a single time. The rearrangement links TRBV7-2 to TRBJ2-5, with 7 bases matching TRBD2. This CDR3 has 14 amino acids. Germline V gene data show CDR1 as SGHTA and CDR2 as FQGNSA. With 2 bases clipped from V and 5 bases from J, the junction kept 5 bases outside the gene matches. The CDR3 nucleotides read TGTGCCAGCAGCTTACCCCAGCGGGGTGAGACCCAGTACTTC. It codes for CASSLPQRGETQYF.

The chain uses TRBV5-1 and TRBJ2-1; D is possibly TRBD2 (5 bases). V was shortened by 3 bases and J by 4 bases, with 11 bases between the two germline ends. This CDR3 has 14 residues. Germline lookup yields CDR1 SGHRS and CDR2 YFSETQ. The CDR3 DNA is TGCGCCAGCAGCTCTAGGACGGGGTACAATGAGCAGTTCTTC. It yields the protein CASSSRTGYNEQFF.

The rearrangement uses TRBV27 and TRBJ1-4, with 9 bases fitting TRBD1. The ends lost 5 bases at V and 8 bases at J; junction bases unmatched: 3. Germline values: CDR1 MNHEY, CDR2 SMNVEV (reference sequence). The CDR3 is 13 residues long. CDR3 loop: CASSRGQGEKLFF. In DNA, the CDR3 is TGTGCCAGCAGTAGGGGACAGGGAGAAAAACTGTTTTTT. The whole variable domain, filled in from reference TRBV27 and TRBJ1-4, reads EAQVTQNPRYLITVTGKKLTVTCSQNMNHEYMSWYRQDPGLGLRQIYYSMNVEVTDKGDVPEGYKVSRKEKRNFPLILESPSPNQTSLYFCASSRGQGEKLFFGSGTQLSVL.

The CDR3 is CASSRDYGNTEAFF. CDR3 coding DNA: TGTGCCAGCTCCCGCGATTATGGGAACACTGAAGCTTTCTTT. The chain joins TRBV18 to TRBJ1-1; no definite D call. Trimming removed 6 bases from V and 1 base from J, with 12 bases in between. This CDR3 has 14 amino acids. CDR1 KGHSH and CDR2 LQKENI come from the germline V gene.

The J gene is TRBJ2-2, the V gene TRBV7-9; 7 bases fit TRBD1. The J segment lost 7 bases and the V segment lost 1 base, leaving 9 bases of the junction unmatched. The germline gives CDR1 SEHNR, CDR2 FQNEAQ (reference sequence). The CDR3 runs to 16 residues. DNA for the CDR3: TGTGCCAGCAGCTTAGGTCAGACAGGGCATCTCGGGGAGCTGTTTTTT. Translation: CASSLGQTGHLGELFF.

The chain employs TRBV2 and TRBJ1-4; D might be TRBD1 (6 bases). CDR1 and CDR2 (germline): SNHLY, FYNNEI. Trimming removed 2 bases from V and 6 bases from J, with 19 bases in between. CDR3 length equals 17 residues. As DNA, the CDR3 is TGTGCCAGCAGTGAATATTTAGTCGCGGACAGAGATGAAAAACTGTTTTTT. This gives the protein CASSEYLVADRDEKLFF. Supplemented by reference TRBV2 and TRBJ1-4, the full variable domain reads EPEVTQTPSHQVTQMGQEVILRCVPISNHLYFYWYRQILGQKVEFLVSFYNNEISEKSEIFDDQFSVERPDGSNFTLKIRSTKLEDSAMYFCASSEYLVADRDEKLFFGSGTQLSVL.

The chain is built from TRBV6-5 and TRBJ2-7, with 9 bases identical to TRBD2. The CDR3 runs to 15 residues. The germline V gene has CDR1 MNHEY and CDR2 SVGAGI. V shed 4 bases, J shed 0 bases, and the junction held 4 bases outside the gene matches. The CDR3 nucleotides are TGTGCCAGCAGTTCAGCGGGAGGCTACTCCTACGAGCAGTACTTC. Encoded protein: CASSSAGGYSYEQYF.

V is TRBV19 and J is TRBJ2-1; D is unresolved. Germline loops: CDR1 LNHDA, CDR2 SQIVND (reference sequence). This CDR3 region has 13 residues. V shed 3 bases and J shed 6 bases, with 9 bases lying between them. CDR3 DNA sequence: TGTGCCAGTAGTATTCGCCACACCAATGAGCAGTTCTTC. Its protein product is CASSIRHTNEQFF.